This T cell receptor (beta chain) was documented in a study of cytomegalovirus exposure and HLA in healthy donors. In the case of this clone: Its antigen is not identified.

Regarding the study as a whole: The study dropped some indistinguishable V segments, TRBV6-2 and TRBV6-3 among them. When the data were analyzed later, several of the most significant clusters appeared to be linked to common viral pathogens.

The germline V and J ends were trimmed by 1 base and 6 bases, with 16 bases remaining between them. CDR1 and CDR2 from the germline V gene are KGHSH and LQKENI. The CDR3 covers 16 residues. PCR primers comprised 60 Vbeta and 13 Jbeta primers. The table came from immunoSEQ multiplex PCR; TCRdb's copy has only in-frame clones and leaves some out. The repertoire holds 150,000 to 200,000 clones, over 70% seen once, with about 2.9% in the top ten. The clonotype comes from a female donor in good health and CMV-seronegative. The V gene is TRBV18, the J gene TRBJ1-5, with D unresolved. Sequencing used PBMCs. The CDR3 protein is CASSPLSPKTGQPQHF. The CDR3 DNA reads TGTGCCAGCTCACCACTAAGTCCAAAAACCGGTCAGCCCCAGCATTTT. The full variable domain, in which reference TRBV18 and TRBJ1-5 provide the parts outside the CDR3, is NAGVMQNPRHLVRRRGQEARLRCSPMKGHSHVYWYRQLPEEGLKFMVYLQKENIIDESGMPKERFSAEFPKEGPSILRIQQVVRGDSAAYFCASSPLSPKTGQPQHFGDGTRLSIL.